The TCR beta chain described here comes from a study of blood T cell repertoires in COVID-19. Germline CDR1 and CDR2: GTSNPN and SVGIG (reference sequence). The germline V and J ends were trimmed by 4 bases and 7 bases, with 22 bases remaining between them. The CDR3 length is 16 residues. As processed by the authors: Nucleated cell number was recorded as an estimate derived from reference gene primer amplification. Produced via immunoSEQ multiplex PCR; TCRdb's table is partial and in-frame only. Clone size and the V and J calls come from that table; the DNA yielded D and trimming. The sample includes about 42,000 clones, 70% to 80% of them seen just once.

What was sequenced was peripheral blood. The genes are TRBV30 and TRBJ1-4, with a weak D call TRBD1 (5 bases). This TCR was recovered from a man in his 70s with active or convalescent COVID-19. Here the CDR3 DNA reads TGTGCCTGGACCCTGAACACGGCCTTTCAGGGTGAAAAACTGTTTTTT. This encodes CAWTLNTAFQGEKLFF. Supplemented by reference TRBV30 and TRBJ1-4, the full variable domain reads SQTIHQWPATLVQPVGSPLSLECTVEGTSNPNLYWYRQAAGRGLQLLFYSVGIGQISSEVPQNLSASRPQDRQFILSSKKLLLSDSGFYLCAWTLNTAFQGEKLFFGSGTQLSVL.